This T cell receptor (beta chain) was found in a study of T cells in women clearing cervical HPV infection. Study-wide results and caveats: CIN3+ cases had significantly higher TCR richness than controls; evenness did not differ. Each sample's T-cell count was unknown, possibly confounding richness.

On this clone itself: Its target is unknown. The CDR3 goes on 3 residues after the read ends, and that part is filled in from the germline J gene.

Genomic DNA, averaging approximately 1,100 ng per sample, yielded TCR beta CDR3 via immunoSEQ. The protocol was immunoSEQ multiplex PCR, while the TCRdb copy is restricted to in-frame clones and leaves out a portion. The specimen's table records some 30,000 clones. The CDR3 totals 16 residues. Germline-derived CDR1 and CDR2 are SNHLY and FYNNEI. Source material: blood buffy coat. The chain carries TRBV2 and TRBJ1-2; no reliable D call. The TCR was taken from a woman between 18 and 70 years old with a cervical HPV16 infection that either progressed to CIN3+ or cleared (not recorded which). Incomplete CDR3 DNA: TGTGCCAGCAGCCTAGCGGGAGGTGCCAGCTCCTACGAC. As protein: CASSLAGGASSYD. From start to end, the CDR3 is CASSLAGGASSYDYTF. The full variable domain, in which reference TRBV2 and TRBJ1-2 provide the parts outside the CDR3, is EPEVTQTPSHQVTQMGQEVILRCVPISNHLYFYWYRQILGQKVEFLVSFYNNEISEKSEIFDDQFSVERPDGSNFTLKIRSTKLEDSAMYFCASSLAGGASSYDYTFGSGTRLTVV.